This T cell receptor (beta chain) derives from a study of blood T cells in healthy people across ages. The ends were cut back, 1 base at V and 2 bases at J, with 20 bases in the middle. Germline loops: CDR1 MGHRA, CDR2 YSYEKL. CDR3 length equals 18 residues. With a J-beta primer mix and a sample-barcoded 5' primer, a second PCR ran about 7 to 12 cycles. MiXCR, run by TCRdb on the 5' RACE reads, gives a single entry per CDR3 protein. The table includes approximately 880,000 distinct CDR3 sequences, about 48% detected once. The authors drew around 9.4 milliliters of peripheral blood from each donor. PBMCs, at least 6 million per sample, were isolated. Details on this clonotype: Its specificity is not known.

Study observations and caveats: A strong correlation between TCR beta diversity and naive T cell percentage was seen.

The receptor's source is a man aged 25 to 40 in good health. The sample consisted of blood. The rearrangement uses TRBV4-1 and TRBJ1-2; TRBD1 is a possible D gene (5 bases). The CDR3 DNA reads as TGCGCCAGCAGCCAAGCCCTGAATGTGGACACGTTGAACTATGGCTACACCTTC. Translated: CASSQALNVDTLNYGYTF.